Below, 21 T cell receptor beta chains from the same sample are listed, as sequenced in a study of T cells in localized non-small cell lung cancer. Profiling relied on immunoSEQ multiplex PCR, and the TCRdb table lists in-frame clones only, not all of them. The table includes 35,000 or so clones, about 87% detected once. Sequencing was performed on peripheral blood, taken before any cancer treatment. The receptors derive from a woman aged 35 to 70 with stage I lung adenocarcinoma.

CDR3 DNA: TGCGCCAGCAGCTTCTCTAGCGGGGCGATGGGTGAGCAGTTCTTC. Translated: CASSFSSGAMGEQFF. The chain joins TRBV5-1 to TRBJ2-1; 9 bases match TRBD2. The length of the CDR3 is 15 residues. Germline CDR1 SGHRS, CDR2 YFSETQ. V shed 2 bases and J 9 bases; nucleotides not matched to a gene: 9. Filled out from reference TRBV5-1 and TRBJ2-1, the complete variable domain reads KAGVTQTPRYLIKTRGQQVTLSCSPISGHRSVSWYQQTPGQGLQFLFEYFSETQRNKGNFPGRFSGRQFSNSRSEMNVSTLELGDSALYLCASSFSSGAMGEQFFGPGTRLTVL.

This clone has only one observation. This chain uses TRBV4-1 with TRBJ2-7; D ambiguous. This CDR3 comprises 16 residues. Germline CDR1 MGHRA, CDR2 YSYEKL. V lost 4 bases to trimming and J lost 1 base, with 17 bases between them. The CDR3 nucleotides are TGCGCCAGCAGCCCAGTAATCGGACCGACGTCCTACGAGCAGTACTTC. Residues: CASSPVIGPTSYEQYF.

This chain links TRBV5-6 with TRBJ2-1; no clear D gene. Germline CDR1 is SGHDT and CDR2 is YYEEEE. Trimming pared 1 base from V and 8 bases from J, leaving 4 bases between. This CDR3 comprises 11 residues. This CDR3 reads CASSLQHEQFF. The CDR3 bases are TGTGCCAGCAGCTTGCAACATGAGCAGTTCTTC.

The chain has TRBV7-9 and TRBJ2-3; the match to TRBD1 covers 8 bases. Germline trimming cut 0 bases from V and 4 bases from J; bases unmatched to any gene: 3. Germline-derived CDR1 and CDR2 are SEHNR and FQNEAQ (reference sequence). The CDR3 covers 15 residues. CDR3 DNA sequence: TGTGCCAGCAGCTTAGCTCTGACAGGGGCAGATACGCAGTATTTT. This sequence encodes CASSLALTGADTQYF.

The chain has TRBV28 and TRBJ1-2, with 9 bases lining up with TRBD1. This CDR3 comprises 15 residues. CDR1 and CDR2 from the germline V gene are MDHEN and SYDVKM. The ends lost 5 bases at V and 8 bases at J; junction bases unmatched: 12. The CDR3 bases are TGTGCCAGCAGTCCCTCGACAGGGGGACTTCAGGGCTACACCTTC. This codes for CASSPSTGGLQGYTF.

This CDR3 is CASAKRRDTDTQYF. CDR3 in DNA: TGTGCCAGCGCTAAGCGGCGGGACACAGATACGCAGTATTTT. V is TRBV25-1 and J is TRBJ2-3; D might be TRBD2 (6 bases). This CDR3 comprises 14 residues. V was cut by 8 bases and J by 2 bases, with 14 bases left in between. CDR1 and CDR2 (germline): MGHDK, SYGVNS. The full variable domain, completed using reference TRBV25-1 and TRBJ2-3, is EADIYQTPRYLVIGTGKKITLECSQTMGHDKMYWYQQDPGMELHLIHYSYGVNSTEKGDLSSESTVSRIRTEHFPLTLESARPSHTSQYLCASAKRRDTDTQYFGPGTRLTVL.

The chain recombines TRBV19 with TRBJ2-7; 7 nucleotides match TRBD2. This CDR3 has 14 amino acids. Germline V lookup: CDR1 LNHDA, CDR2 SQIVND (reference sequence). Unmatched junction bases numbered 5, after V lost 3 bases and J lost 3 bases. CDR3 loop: CASSIGRASYEQYF. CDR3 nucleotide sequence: TGTGCCAGTAGTATTGGGAGGGCGAGCTACGAGCAGTACTTC.

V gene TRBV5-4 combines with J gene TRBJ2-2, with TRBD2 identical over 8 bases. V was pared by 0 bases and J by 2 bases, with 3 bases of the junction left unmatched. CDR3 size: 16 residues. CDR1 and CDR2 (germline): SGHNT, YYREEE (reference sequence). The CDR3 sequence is CASSLELADNTGELFF. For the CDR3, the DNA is TGTGCCAGCAGCTTGGAACTAGCGGATAACACCGGGGAGCTGTTTTTT.

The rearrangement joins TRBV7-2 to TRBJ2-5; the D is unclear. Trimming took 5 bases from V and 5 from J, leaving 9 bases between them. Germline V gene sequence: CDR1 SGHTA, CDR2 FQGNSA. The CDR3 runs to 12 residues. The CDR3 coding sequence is TGTGCCAGCAGCCCGGTCGTGGAGACCCAGTACTTC. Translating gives CASSPVVETQYF.

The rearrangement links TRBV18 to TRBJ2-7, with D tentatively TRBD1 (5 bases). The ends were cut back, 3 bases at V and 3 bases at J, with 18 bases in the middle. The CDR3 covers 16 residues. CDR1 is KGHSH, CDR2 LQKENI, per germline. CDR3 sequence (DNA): TGTGCCAGCTCACCGGCCGGTCAGGGCCTGGGCTACGAGCAGTACTTC. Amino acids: CASSPAGQGLGYEQYF. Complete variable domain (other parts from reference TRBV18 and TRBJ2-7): NAGVMQNPRHLVRRRGQEARLRCSPMKGHSHVYWYRQLPEEGLKFMVYLQKENIIDESGMPKERFSAEFPKEGPSILRIQQVVRGDSAAYFCASSPAGQGLGYEQYFGPGTRLTVT.

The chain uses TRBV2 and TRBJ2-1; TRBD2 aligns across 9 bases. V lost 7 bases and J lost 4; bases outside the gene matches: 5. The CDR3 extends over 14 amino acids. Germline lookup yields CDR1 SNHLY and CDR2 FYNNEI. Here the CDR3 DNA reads TGTGCCAGCATAGGGACTAGCTCATACAATGAGCAGTTCTTC. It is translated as CASIGTSSYNEQFF.

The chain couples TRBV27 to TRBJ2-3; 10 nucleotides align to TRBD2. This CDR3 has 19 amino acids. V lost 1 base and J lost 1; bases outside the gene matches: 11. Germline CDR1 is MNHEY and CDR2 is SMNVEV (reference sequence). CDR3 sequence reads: CASSLFLAGVLPGTDTQYF. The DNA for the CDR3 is TGTGCCAGCAGTTTATTCCTAGCGGGAGTATTACCTGGCACAGATACGCAGTATTTT.

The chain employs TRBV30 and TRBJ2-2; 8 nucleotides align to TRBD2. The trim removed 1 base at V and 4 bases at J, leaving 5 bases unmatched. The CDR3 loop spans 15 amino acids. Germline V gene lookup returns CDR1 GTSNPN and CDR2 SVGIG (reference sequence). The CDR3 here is CAWSGGLAITGELFF. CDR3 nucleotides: TGTGCCTGGAGTGGTGGACTAGCAATCACCGGGGAGCTGTTTTTT. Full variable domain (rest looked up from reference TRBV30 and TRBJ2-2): SQTIHQWPATLVQPVGSPLSLECTVEGTSNPNLYWYRQAAGRGLQLLFYSVGIGQISSEVPQNLSASRPQDRQFILSSKKLLLSDSGFYLCAWSGGLAITGELFFGEGSRLTVL.

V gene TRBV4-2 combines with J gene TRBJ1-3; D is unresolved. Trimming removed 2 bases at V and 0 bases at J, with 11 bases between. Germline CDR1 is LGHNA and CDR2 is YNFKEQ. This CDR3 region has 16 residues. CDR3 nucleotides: TGTGCCAGCAGCCAAAACCTGGACGTCTCTGGAAACACCATATATTTT. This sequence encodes CASSQNLDVSGNTIYF.

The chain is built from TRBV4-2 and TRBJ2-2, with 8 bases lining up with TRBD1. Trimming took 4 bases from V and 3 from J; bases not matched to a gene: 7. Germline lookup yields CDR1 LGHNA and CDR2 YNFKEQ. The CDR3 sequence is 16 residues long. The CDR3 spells CASSRRQGLDTGELFF. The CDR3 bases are TGTGCCAGCAGCCGTCGACAGGGGTTGGACACCGGGGAGCTGTTTTTT.

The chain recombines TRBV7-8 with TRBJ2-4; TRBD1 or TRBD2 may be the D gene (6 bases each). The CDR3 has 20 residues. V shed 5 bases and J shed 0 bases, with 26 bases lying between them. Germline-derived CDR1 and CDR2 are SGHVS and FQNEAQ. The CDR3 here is CASSSGGQGKRGLAKNIQYF. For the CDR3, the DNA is TGTGCCAGCAGCAGTGGGGGGCAGGGGAAAAGGGGTTTAGCCAAAAACATTCAGTACTTC.

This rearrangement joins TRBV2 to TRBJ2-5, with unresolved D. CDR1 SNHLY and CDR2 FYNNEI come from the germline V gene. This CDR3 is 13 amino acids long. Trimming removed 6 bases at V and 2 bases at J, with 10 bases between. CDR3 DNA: TGTGCCAGCAGAGAGGACCGACAAGAGACCCAGTACTTC. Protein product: CASREDRQETQYF.

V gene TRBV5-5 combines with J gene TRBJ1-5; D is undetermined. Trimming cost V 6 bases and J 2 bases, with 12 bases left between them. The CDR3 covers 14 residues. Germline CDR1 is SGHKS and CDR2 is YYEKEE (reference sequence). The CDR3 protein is CASNLYGGNQPQHF. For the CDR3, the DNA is TGTGCCAGCAACTTATACGGGGGCAATCAGCCCCAGCATTTT.

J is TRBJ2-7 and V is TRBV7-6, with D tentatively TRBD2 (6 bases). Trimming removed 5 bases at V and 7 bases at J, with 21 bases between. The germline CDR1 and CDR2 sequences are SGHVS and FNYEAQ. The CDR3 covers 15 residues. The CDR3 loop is CASSLGWGEFGEQYF. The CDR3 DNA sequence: TGTGCCAGCAGCCTCGGATGGGGGGAGTTCGGGGAGCAGTACTTC.

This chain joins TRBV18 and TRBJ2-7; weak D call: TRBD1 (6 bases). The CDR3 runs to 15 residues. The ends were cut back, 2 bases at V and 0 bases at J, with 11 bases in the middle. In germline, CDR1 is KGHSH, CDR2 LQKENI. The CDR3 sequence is CASSPETGLSYEQYF. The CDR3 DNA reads TGTGCCAGCTCACCAGAGACAGGTCTCTCCTACGAGCAGTACTTC.

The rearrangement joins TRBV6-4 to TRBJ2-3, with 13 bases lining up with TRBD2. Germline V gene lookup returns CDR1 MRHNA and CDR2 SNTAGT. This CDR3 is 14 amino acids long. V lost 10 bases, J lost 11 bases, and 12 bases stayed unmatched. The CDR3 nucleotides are TGTGCCACCGGCGGGACTAGCGGGGCTTTGGGGCAGTATTTT. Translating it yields CATGGTSGALGQYF.